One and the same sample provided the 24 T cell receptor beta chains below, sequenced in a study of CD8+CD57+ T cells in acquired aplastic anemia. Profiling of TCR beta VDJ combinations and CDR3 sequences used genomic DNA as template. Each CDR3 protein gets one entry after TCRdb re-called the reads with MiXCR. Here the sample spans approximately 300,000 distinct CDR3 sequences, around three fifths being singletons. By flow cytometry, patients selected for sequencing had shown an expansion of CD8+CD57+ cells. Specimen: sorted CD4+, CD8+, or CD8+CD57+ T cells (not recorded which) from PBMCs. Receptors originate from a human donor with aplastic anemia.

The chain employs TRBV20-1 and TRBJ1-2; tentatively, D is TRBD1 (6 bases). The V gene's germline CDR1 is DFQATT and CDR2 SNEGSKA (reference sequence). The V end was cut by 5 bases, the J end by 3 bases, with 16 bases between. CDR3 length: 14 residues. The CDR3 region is CSAGAGALDYGYTF. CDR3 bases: TGCAGTGCTGGCGCAGGGGCCCTTGACTATGGCTACACCTTC.

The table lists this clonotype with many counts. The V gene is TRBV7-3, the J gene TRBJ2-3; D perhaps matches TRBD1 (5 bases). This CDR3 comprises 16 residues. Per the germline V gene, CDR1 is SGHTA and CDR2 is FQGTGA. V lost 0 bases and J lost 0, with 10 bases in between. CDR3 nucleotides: TGTGCCAGCAGCTTAACGGGGCATGGTAGCACAGATACGCAGTATTTT. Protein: CASSLTGHGSTDTQYF.

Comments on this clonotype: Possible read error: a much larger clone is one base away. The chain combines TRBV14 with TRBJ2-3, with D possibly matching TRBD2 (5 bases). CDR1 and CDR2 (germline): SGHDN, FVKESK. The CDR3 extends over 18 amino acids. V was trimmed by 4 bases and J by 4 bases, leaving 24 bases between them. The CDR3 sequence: CASSRMGVAGALADTQYF. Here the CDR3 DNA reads TGTGCCAGCAGCCGAATGGGAGTGGCCGGAGCCCTCGCAGATACGCAGTATTTT.

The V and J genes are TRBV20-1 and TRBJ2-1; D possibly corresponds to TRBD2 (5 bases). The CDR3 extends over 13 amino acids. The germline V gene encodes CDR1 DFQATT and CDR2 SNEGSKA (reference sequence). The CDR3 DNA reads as TGCCTTGCGAGGGAGAGCTCCTACAATGAGCAGTTCTTC. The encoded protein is CLARESSYNEQFF.

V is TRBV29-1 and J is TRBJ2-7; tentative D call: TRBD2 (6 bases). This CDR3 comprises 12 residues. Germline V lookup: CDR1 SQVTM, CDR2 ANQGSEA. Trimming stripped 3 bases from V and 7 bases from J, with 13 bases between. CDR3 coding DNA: TGCAGCGTTGAGGACATGGAGGGGGAGCAGTACTTC. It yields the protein CSVEDMEGEQYF.

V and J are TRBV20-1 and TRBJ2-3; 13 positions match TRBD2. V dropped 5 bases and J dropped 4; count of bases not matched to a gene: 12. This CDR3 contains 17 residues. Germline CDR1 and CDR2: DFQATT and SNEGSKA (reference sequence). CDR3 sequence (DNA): TGCAGTGCTGCCCCGCGGACTAGCGGGAGTTTGCCAGATACGCAGTATTTT. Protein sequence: CSAAPRTSGSLPDTQYF.

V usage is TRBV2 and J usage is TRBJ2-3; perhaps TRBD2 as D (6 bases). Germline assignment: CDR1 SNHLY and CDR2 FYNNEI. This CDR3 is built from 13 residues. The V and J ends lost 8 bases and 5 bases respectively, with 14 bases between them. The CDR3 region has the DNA TGTGCCAGCCCCCCCGACGGGAGAGATACGCAGTATTTT. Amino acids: CASPPDGRDTQYF.

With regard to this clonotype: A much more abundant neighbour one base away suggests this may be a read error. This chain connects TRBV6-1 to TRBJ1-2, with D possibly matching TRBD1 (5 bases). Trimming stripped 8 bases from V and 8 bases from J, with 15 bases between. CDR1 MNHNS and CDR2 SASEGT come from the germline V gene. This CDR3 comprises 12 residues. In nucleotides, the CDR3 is TGTGCCAGCCAGAGACAGAGTGCGGGCTACACCTTC. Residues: CASQRQSAGYTF.

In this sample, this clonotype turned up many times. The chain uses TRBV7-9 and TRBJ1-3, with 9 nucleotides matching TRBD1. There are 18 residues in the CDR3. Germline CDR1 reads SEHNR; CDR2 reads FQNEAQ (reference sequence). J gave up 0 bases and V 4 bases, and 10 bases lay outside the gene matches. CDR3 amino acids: CASSSSRDRDHSGNTIYF. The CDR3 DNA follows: TGTGCCAGCAGCTCGAGTCGGGACAGGGATCACTCTGGAAACACCATATATTTT. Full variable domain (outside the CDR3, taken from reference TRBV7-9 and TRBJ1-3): DTGVSQNPRHKITKRGQNVTFRCDPISEHNRLYWYRQTLGQGPEFLTYFQNEAQLEKSRLLSDRFSAERPKGSFSTLEIQRTEQGDSAMYLCASSSSRDRDHSGNTIYFGEGSWLTVV.

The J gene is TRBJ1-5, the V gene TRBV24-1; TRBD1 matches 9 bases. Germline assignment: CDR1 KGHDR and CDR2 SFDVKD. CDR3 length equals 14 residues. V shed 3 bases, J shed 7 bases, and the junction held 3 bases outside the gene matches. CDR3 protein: CATSDRDREQPQHF. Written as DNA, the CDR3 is TGTGCCACCAGTGATAGGGACAGGGAACAGCCCCAGCATTTT.

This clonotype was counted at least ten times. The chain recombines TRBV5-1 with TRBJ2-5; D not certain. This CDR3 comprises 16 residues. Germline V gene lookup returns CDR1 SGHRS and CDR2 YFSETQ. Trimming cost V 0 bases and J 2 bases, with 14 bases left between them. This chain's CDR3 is CASSLEGQQVQETQYF. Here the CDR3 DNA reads TGCGCCAGCAGCTTGGAAGGGCAGCAAGTTCAAGAGACCCAGTACTTC.

The CDR3 bases are TGTGCCACCACTTCCAACCCACAGGGGTGGGACACTGAAGCTTTCTTT. Encoded protein: CATTSNPQGWDTEAFF. This rearrangement joins TRBV15 to TRBJ1-1, with 7 bases fitting TRBD1. The CDR3 runs 16 residues. Germline V gives CDR1 LNHNV, CDR2 YYDKDF (reference sequence). J gave up 3 bases and V 7 bases, and 14 bases lay outside the gene matches. The entire variable domain, with the rest obtained from reference TRBV15 and TRBJ1-1, is as follows: DAMVIQNPRYQVTQFGKPVTLSCSQTLNHNVMYWYQQKSSQAPKLLFHYYDKDFNNEADTPDNFQSRRPNTSFCFLDIRSPGLGDTAMYLCATTSNPQGWDTEAFFGQGTRLTVV.

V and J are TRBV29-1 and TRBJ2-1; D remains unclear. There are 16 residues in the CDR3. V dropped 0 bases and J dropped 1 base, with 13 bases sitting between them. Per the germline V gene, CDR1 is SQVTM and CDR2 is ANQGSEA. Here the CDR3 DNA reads TGCAGCGTTGAAGATCCCATCGGACGGTCCTACAATGAGCAGTTCTTC. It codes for CSVEDPIGRSYNEQFF.

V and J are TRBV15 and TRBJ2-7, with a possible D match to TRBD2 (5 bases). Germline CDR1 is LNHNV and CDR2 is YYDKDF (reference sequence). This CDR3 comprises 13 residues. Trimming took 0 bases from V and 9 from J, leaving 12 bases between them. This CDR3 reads CATSRDSGEGQYF. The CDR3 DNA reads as TGTGCCACCAGCAGAGATTCGGGTGAGGGGCAGTACTTC. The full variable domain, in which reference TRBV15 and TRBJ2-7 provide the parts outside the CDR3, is DAMVIQNPRYQVTQFGKPVTLSCSQTLNHNVMYWYQQKSSQAPKLLFHYYDKDFNNEADTPDNFQSRRPNTSFCFLDIRSPGLGDTAMYLCATSRDSGEGQYFGPGTRLTVT.

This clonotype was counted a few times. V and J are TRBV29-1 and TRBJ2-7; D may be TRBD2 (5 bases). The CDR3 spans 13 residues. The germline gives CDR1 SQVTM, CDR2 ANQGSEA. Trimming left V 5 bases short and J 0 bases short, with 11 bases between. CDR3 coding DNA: TGCAGCGTTAAACTAGGTAGCTCCTACGAGCAGTACTTC. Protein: CSVKLGSSYEQYF.

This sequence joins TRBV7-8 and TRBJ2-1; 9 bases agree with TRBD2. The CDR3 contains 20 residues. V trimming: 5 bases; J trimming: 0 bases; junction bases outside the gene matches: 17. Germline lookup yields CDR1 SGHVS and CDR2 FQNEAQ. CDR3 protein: CASSRRAIASGESSYNEQFF. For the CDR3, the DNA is TGTGCCAGCAGCCGCCGCGCTATTGCTAGCGGGGAGAGCTCCTACAATGAGCAGTTCTTC.

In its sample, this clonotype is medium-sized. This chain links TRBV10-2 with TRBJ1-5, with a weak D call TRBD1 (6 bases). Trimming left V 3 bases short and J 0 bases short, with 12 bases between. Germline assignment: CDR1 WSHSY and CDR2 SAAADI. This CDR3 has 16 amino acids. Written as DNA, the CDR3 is TGCGCCAGCAGTGATGGGGGGCTGGGTAGCAATCAGCCCCAGCATTTT. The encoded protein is CASSDGGLGSNQPQHF.

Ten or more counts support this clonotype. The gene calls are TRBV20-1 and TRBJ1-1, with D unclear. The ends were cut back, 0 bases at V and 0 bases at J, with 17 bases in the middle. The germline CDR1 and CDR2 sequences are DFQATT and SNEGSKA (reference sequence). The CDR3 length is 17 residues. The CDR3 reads CSARDQAGSVLNTEAFF. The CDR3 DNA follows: TGCAGTGCTAGAGATCAGGCAGGTTCAGTCCTGAACACTGAAGCTTTCTTT.

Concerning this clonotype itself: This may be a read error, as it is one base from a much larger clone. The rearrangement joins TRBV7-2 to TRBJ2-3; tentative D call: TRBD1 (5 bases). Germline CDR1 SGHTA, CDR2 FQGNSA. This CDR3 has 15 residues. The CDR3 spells CASSPGDSFTDTRYF. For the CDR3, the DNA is TGTGCCAGCAGCCCTGGCGACAGCTTCACAGATACGCGGTATTTT. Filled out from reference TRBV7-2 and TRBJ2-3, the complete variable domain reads GAGVSQSPSNKVTEKGKDVELRCDPISGHTALYWYRQSLGQGLEFLIYFQGNSAPDKSGLPSDRFSAERTGGSVSTLTIQRTQQEDSAVYLCASSPGDSFTDTRYFGPGTRLTVL.

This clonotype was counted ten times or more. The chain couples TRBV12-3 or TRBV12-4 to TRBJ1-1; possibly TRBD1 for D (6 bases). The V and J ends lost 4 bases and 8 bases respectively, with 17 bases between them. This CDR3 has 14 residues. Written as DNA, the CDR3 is TGTGCCAGCAGTTATCCCGGGACATCACGCGAAGCTTTCTTT. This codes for CASSYPGTSREAFF.

This chain's CDR3 is CSASGTSGDLNSYEQYF. The DNA for the CDR3 is TGCAGTGCTTCCGGGACTAGCGGGGATTTGAATTCCTACGAGCAGTACTTC. The chain is built from TRBV20-1 and TRBJ2-7; TRBD2 aligns across 13 bases. From germline, CDR1 is DFQATT and CDR2 SNEGSKA (reference sequence). With V trimmed by 5 bases and J by 1 base, 11 bases remained unmatched. The CDR3 covers 17 residues.

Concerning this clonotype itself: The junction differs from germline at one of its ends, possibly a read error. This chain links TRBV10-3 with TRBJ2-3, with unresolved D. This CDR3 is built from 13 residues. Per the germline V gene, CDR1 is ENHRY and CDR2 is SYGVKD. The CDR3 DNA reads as TGTGCCATCAGTGAGTCAGTCGAAAATACACAGTGTTTT. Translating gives CAISESVENTQCF.

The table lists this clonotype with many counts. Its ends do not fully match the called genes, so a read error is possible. The CDR3 nucleotides are TGTGCCAGCAGCCAATCCACGACTAGCGGGAGGGCAGTTTTT. It yields the protein CASSQSTTSGRAVF. The chain carries TRBV5-8 and TRBJ2-3; 14 bases match TRBD2. This CDR3 spans 14 amino acids. Germline CDR1 SGHTS, CDR2 YDEGEE.

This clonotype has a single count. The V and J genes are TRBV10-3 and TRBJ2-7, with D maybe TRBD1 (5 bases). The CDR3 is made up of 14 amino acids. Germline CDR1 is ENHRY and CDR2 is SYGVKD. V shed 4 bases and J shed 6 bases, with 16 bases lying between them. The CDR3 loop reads CAISVSGNPCEQYF. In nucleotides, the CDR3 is TGTGCCATCAGTGTTTCAGGGAATCCCTGCGAGCAGTACTTC.